The clone carrying this T cell receptor (beta chain) has only one observation. No antigen is known for it. The record originates from a study of T cell responses to AZD1222 COVID-19 vaccine. Study-wide points: Spike-specific TCR depth and breadth grew after two AZD1222 doses. Every sample of the repertoires postdated the peak T cell response. It should be noted that donors were predominantly white British and more often female, and clonal diversity was possibly underestimated.

The CDR3 sequence is 13 residues long. Trimming took 0 bases from V and 10 from J, leaving 7 bases between them. Germline V gene data show CDR1 as SGHNT and CDR2 as YENEEA. The assay was immunoSEQ multiplex PCR, and TCRdb's table has in-frame clones only and misses some. The sample contains 150,000 or so clones, 90% of which appear only once. This chain joins TRBV11-3 and TRBJ1-6; D not resolved. This sequence was found in an adult in good health. Source: peripheral blood, taken on day 0 of AZD1222 vaccination. CDR3 region: CASSLDMESPLHF. The CDR3 DNA follows: TGTGCCAGCAGCTTAGATATGGAATCACCCCTCCACTTT.